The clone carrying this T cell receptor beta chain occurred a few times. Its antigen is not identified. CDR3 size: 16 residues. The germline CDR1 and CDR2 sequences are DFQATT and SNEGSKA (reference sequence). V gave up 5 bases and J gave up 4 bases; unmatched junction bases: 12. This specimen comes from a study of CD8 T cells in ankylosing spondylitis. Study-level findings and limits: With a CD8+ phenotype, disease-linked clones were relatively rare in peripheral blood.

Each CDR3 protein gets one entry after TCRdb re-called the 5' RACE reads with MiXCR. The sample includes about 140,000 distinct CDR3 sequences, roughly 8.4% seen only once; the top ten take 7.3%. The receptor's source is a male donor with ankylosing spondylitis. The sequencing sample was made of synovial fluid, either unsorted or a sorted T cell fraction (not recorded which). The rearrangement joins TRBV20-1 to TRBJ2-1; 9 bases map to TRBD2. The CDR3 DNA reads TGCAGTGCTCCTTCCGCTCTAGCGGGGACTTACAATGAGCAGTTCTTC. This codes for CSAPSALAGTYNEQFF.